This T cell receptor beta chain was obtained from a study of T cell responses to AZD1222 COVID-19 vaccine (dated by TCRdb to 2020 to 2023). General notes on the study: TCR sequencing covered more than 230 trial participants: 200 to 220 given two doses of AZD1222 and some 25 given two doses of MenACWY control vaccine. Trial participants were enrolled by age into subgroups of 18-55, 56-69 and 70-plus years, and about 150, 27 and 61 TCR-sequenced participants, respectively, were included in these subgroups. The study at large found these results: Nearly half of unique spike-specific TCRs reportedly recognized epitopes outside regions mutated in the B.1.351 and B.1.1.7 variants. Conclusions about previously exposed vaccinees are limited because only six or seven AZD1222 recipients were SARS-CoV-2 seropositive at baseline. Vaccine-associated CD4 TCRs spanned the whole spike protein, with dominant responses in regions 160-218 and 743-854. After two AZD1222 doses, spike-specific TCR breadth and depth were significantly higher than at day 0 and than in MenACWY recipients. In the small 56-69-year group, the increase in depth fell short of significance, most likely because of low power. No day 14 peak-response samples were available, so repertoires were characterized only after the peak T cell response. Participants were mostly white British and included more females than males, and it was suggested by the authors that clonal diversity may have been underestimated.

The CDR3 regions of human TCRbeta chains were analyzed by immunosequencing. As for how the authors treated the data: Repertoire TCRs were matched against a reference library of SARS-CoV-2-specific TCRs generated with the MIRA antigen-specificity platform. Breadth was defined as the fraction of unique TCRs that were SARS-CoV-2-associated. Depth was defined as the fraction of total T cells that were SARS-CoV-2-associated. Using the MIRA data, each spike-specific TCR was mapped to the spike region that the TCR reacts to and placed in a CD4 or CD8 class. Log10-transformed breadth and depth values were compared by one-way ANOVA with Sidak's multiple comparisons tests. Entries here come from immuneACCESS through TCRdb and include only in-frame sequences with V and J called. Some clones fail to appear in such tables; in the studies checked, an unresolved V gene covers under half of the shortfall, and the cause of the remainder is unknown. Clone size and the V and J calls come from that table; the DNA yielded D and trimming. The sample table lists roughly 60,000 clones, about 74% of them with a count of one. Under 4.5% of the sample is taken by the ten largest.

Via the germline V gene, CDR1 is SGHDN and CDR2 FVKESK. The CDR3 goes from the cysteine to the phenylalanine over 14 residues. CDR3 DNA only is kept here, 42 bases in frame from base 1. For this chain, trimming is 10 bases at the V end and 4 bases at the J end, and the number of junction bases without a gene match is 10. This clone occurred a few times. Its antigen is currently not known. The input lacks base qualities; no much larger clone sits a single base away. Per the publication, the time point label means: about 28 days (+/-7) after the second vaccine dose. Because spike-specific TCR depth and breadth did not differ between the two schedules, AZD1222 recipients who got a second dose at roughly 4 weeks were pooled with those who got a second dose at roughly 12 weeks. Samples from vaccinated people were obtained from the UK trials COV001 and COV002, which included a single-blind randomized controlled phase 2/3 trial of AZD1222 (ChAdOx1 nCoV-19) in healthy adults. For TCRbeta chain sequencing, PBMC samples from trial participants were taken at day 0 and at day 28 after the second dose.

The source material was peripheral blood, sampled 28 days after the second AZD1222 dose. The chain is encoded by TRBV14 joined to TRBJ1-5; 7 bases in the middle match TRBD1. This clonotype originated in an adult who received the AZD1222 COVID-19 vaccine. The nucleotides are TGTGCCAACAACCGGGACAGCGTTAATCAGCCCCAGCATTTT. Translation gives CANNRDSVNQPQHF.